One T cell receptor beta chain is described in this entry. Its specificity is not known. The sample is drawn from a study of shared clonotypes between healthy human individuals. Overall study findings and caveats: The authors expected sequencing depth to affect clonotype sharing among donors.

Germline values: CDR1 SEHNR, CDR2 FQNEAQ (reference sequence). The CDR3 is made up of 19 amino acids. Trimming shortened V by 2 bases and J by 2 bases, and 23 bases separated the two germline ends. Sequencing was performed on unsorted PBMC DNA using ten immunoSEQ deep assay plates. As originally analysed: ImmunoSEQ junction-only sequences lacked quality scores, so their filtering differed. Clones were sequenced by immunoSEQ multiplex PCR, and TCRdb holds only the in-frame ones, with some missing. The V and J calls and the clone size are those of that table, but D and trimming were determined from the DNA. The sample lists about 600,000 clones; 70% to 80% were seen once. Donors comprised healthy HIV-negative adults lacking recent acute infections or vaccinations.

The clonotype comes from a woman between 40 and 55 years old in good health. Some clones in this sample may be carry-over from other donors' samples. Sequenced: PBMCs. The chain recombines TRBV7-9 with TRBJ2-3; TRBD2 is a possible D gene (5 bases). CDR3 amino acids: CASSLWGYRRSRNTDTQYF. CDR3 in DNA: TGTGCCAGCAGCTTATGGGGTTACCGGAGGTCCCGTAACACAGATACGCAGTATTTT. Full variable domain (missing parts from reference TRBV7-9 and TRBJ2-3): DTGVSQNPRHKITKRGQNVTFRCDPISEHNRLYWYRQTLGQGPEFLTYFQNEAQLEKSRLLSDRFSAERPKGSFSTLEIQRTEQGDSAMYLCASSLWGYRRSRNTDTQYFGPGTRLTVL.